This is a list of T cell receptor beta chains from one sample in a study of blood T cell repertoires in COVID-19. Sequenced by immunoSEQ multiplex PCR; TCRdb stores in-frame clones only, minus some. The repertoire consists of around 320,000 clones, with just under 90% occurring once and the leading ten covering 11%. Input material: peripheral blood. These receptors all come from a woman aged 25 to 39 with COVID-19, enrolled during active disease. The CDR3 runs from the conserved cysteine through the conserved F or W. The D gene is left open where the match is weak. Size values are once, few and many counts, or a class for expanded clones, and some rows have none.

abundance,v_gene,j_gene,d_gene,CDR3nt,CDR3aa
NA,TRBV7-4,TRBJ1-3,NA,TGTGCCAGCACCATTTTTCGCGTCAGGTCTTTCTCTGGAAACACCATATATTTT,CASTIFRVRSFSGNTIYF
NA,TRBV6-5,TRBJ1-1,NA,TGTGCCAGCAGCTACGAGGCTGCCTTGAACACTGAAGCTTTCTTT,CASSYEAALNTEAFF
NA,TRBV2,TRBJ2-7,NA,TGTGCCAGCAGTGAATACCGGGACACCGACGAGCAGTACTTC,CASSEYRDTDEQYF
NA,TRBV2,TRBJ1-5,TRBD1,TGTGCCAGCAGTCGGGACAGGGGGCATCAGCCCCAGCATTTT,CASSRDRGHQPQHF
NA,TRBV2,TRBJ2-5,TRBD2,TGTGCCAGCAGTGAAGCACGACTAGCCGAAGAGACCCAGTACTTC,CASSEARLAEETQYF
NA,TRBV28,TRBJ1-1,NA,TGTGCCAGCAGTTCTCCTTTGGGCGCTTTCTTT,CASSSPLGAFF
NA,TRBV5-3,TRBJ1-5,TRBD1,TGTGCCAGAAGCCCAAGGGACAGGGGTCCCCATCGGCCCCAGCATTTT,CARSPRDRGPHRPQHF
NA,TRBV30,TRBJ1-2,NA,TGTGCCGGTTGGCAGAAGGGCTACACCTTC,CAGWQKGYTF
NA,TRBV28,TRBJ2-2,TRBD1,TGTGCCAGCAGTCCCGGGACAGGGTTGGCCGGGGAGCTGTTTTTT,CASSPGTGLAGELFF
NA,TRBV5-5,TRBJ2-5,TRBD2,TGTGCCAGTAGTGCGGGGGGGCTTGTAGAGACCCAGTACTTC,CASSAGGLVETQYF
NA,TRBV19,TRBJ2-2,NA,TGTGCCAGTTCGGACCGAGGGTGGCCCGGGGAGCTGTTTTTT,CASSDRGWPGELFF
NA,TRBV27,TRBJ1-5,NA,TGTGCCAGCGGCGGTCGGTCCCAGCCCCAGCATTTT,CASGGRSQPQHF
NA,TRBV19,TRBJ1-5,NA,TGTGCCAGTAAGGCGGCGGATTATAGCAATCAGCCCCAGCATTTT,CASKAADYSNQPQHF
NA,TRBV5-8,TRBJ1-6,NA,TGTGCCAGCAGCTTGCCGGGGAGGAACTCACCCCTCCACTTT,CASSLPGRNSPLHF
NA,TRBV5-1,TRBJ1-6,TRBD1,TGCGCCAGCAGCTTGGCGGGACAGGCCCAACGTTATAATTCACCCCTCCACTTT,CASSLAGQAQRYNSPLHF
NA,TRBV5-1,TRBJ1-1,NA,TGCGCCAGCAGCTTGCCGGGCACTGAAGCTTTCTTT,CASSLPGTEAFF
NA,TRBV27,TRBJ1-5,TRBD1,TGTGCCAGCAGTTCGACAGGGGGTTACCAGCCCCAGCATTTT,CASSSTGGYQPQHF
NA,TRBV7-2,TRBJ2-5,NA,TGTGCCAGCAGCCCGAGGACAGTACAACAAGAGACCCAGTACTTC,CASSPRTVQQETQYF
NA,TRBV10-3,TRBJ1-5,NA,TGTGCCATCAGTTCCGCGGCTTCCAGGGACAATCAGCCCCAGCATTTT,CAISSAASRDNQPQHF
NA,TRBV3-1/TRBV3-2,TRBJ1-4,NA,TGTGCCAGCAGCCAGGACGGCAAGGGACTGGGGAAAGAAAAACTGTTTTTT,CASSQDGKGLGKEKLFF
NA,TRBV6-5,TRBJ1-1,NA,TGTGCCAGCAGTTACTCGACAGTGTGGAGTGAAGCTTTCTTT,CASSYSTVWSEAFF
many,TRBV7-9,TRBJ2-3,TRBD2,TGTGCCAGCAGCCGCAGAGGTACTAGCGAGGTAGATACGCAGTATTTT,CASSRRGTSEVDTQYF
NA,TRBV7-6,TRBJ2-1,TRBD2,TGTGCGAGCGGGGCCCATGAGCAGTTCTTC,CASGAHEQFF
NA,TRBV7-8,TRBJ2-2,TRBD2,TGTGCCAGCAGCTTATGGGGGGGTGGCGGGGAGCTGTTTTTT,CASSLWGGGGELFF
few,TRBV6-4,TRBJ1-2,TRBD1,TGTGCCAGCAGTGCGGCAGGGGGCGGCTATGGCTACACCTTC,CASSAAGGGYGYTF
NA,TRBV11-3,TRBJ2-7,TRBD1,TGTGCCAGCAGCTCAACCGGGACAGGGCTGCACGAGCAGTACTTC,CASSSTGTGLHEQYF
NA,TRBV9,TRBJ1-6,TRBD1,TGTGCCAGCAGCGTTCGGACAGGGCCTAATTCACCCCTCCACTTT,CASSVRTGPNSPLHF
NA,TRBV14,TRBJ2-3,NA,TGTGCCAGCAGCCAACCTCAGTTGGCCCTCAGCACAGATACGCAGTATTTT,CASSQPQLALSTDTQYF
NA,TRBV19,TRBJ2-7,NA,TGTGCCAGTAGTATAAGAGCCCCGAGTGACGAGCAGTACTTC,CASSIRAPSDEQYF
NA,TRBV4-1,TRBJ2-7,NA,TGCGCCAGCAGCCAACGGGGATTGGAGGGGGAGCAGTACTTC,CASSQRGLEGEQYF
NA,TRBV27,TRBJ2-1,TRBD1,TGTGCCAGCAGTTTAAGGGGGCCCGAAGGGAATGAGCAGTTCTTC,CASSLRGPEGNEQFF
few,TRBV5-1,TRBJ1-2,NA,TGCGCCAGCGGGCCAAACACCCTTTCCAGCTATGGCTACACCTTC,CASGPNTLSSYGYTF
NA,TRBV7-9,TRBJ2-1,TRBD2,TGTGCCAGCAGCTCACCGGGACGGGGGGACAATGAGCAGTTCTTC,CASSSPGRGDNEQFF
NA,TRBV6-5,TRBJ1-2,TRBD1,TGTGCCAGCAGCATAACAGGGGGTAACTATGGCTACACCTTC,CASSITGGNYGYTF
NA,TRBV24-1,TRBJ1-5,NA,TGTGCCACCAGTAGCCCCCCGGGTCAGCCCCAGCATTTT,CATSSPPGQPQHF
NA,TRBV19,TRBJ2-1,NA,TGTGCCAGTAGTGCCTGGAGGGCCTCCTACAATGAGCAGTTCTTC,CASSAWRASYNEQFF
NA,TRBV29-1,TRBJ1-2,TRBD1,TGCAGCGGAGGGGACAGGGGGCGTGGCGGCTACACCTTC,CSGGDRGRGGYTF
few,TRBV18,TRBJ1-3,NA,TGTGCCAGCTCACCGCGCACAGGCGAACACTCTGGAAACACCATATATTTT,CASSPRTGEHSGNTIYF
NA,TRBV27,TRBJ2-7,NA,TGTGCCAGCAGTCAGTCAATAAGCTCCTACGAGCAGTACTTC,CASSQSISSYEQYF
NA,TRBV2,TRBJ2-3,NA,TGTGCCAGCAGTTCTAGTGGATACACAGATACGCAGTATTTT,CASSSSGYTDTQYF
NA,TRBV9,TRBJ1-2,TRBD1,TGTGCCAGCATCCGGACGGGGGACAGGATCTATGGCTACACCTTC,CASIRTGDRIYGYTF